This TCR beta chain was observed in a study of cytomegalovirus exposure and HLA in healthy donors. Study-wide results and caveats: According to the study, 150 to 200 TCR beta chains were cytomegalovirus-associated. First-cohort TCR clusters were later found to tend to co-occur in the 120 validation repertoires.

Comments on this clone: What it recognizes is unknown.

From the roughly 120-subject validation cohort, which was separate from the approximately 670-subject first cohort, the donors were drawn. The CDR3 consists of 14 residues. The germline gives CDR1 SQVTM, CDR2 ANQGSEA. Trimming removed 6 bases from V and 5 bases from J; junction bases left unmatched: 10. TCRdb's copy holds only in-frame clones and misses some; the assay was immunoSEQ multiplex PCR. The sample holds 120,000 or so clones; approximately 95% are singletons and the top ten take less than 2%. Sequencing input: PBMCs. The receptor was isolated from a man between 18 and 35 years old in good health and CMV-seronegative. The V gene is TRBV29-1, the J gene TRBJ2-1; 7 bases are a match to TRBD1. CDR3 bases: TGCAGCGTGGATACAGGGGTTCGGGACAATGAGCAGTTCTTC. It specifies CSVDTGVRDNEQFF.